These 32 T cell receptor beta chains originate from one sample sequenced in a study of blood T cell repertoires in COVID-19 (TCRdb year 2020). Receptor amplification or capture employed the immunoSEQ multiplex PCR assay. This is the immuneACCESS table as TCRdb keeps it, with only in-frame sequences that have V and J called. A part of the clones is gone; compared with another copy, unresolved V genes explain less than half, and the rest is unexplained. This sample holds about 110,000 clones; around 88% were observed only once. The ten largest clones add up to 0.7% to 0.9% of the sample. The material sequenced was peripheral blood. The receptor set was obtained from a woman aged 50 to 60 with active or convalescent COVID-19.

The chain carries TRBV12-3 or TRBV12-4 and TRBJ2-7; 8 bases map to TRBD2. The CDR3 extends over 13 amino acids. V gave up 6 bases and J gave up 8 bases; unmatched junction bases: 9. The CDR3 loop reads CASSSGSTTQQYF. In DNA form, the CDR3 reads TGTGCCAGCAGCAGCGGGAGTACGACGCAGCAGTACTTC.

The CDR3 bases are TGTGCCAGTAGGGAGTTGACAGATAATAAACTGTTTTTT. It encodes CASRELTDNKLFF. V is TRBV19 and J is TRBJ1-4, with TRBD1 as a possible D gene (5 bases). This CDR3 has 13 amino acids. Germline CDR1 is LNHDA and CDR2 is SQIVND (reference sequence). V lost 6 bases and J lost 11, with 16 bases in between.

The V call is TRBV7-2, the J call TRBJ2-3; D is undetermined. The germline CDR1 and CDR2 sequences are SGHTA and FQGNSA. The V gene lost 5 bases and the J gene lost 9 bases, with 12 bases spanning the gap. The CDR3 covers 12 residues. This chain's CDR3 is CASSPEVGTQYF. Here the CDR3 DNA reads TGTGCCAGCAGCCCAGAGGTCGGGACGCAGTATTTT.

CDR3 region: CASSSGQGLQETQYF. Written as DNA, the CDR3 is TGTGCCAGCAGCTCAGGACAGGGGCTTCAAGAGACCCAGTACTTC. This chain connects TRBV9 to TRBJ2-5; 9 positions match TRBD1. The V segment lost 4 bases and the J segment 2 bases; nucleotides outside the gene matches: 6. Germline V gene sequence: CDR1 SGDLS, CDR2 YYNGEE. CDR3 length equals 15 residues. Filled out from reference TRBV9 and TRBJ2-5, the complete variable domain reads DSGVTQTPKHLITATGQRVTLRCSPRSGDLSVYWYQQSLDQGLQFLIQYYNGEERAKGNILERFSAQQFPDLHSELNLSSLELGDSALYFCASSSGQGLQETQYFGPGTRLLVL.

The rearrangement uses TRBV12-3 or TRBV12-4 and TRBJ2-1; D perhaps matches TRBD2 (5 bases). The CDR3 runs to 12 residues. Trimming left V 3 bases short and J 9 bases short, with 9 bases between. The CDR3 DNA reads as TGTGCCAGCAGTTTGTGGCGGGCTGAGCAGTTCTTC. Translated, it gives CASSLWRAEQFF.

J is TRBJ2-2 and V is TRBV30, with 10 bases matching TRBD1. CDR1 is GTSNPN, CDR2 SVGIG, per germline (reference sequence). The CDR3 is 14 amino acids. The CDR3 nucleotides read TGTGCTTGGGGACAGGGGAGTAAAACCGGGGAGCTGTTTTTT. Translated, it gives CAWGQGSKTGELFF.

The rearrangement joins TRBV4-3 to TRBJ2-1, with a possible D match to TRBD2 (6 bases). Germline CDR1 reads LGHNA; CDR2 reads YSLEER. This CDR3 has 15 residues. Trimming cost V 1 base and J 9 bases, with 16 bases left between them. CDR3 loop: CASSQGLVLVTEQFF. The CDR3, as DNA: TGCGCCAGCAGCCAAGGACTAGTTTTAGTCACTGAGCAGTTCTTC.

The gene calls are TRBV7-9 and TRBJ2-7; weak D call: TRBD1 (6 bases). This CDR3 contains 16 residues. Trimming left V 4 bases short and J 0 bases short, with 16 bases between. Per the germline V gene, CDR1 is SEHNR and CDR2 is FQNEAQ (reference sequence). In DNA, the CDR3 is TGTGCCAGCAGCTCCCGTGGCCAAGGGGGCTCCTACGAGCAGTACTTC. It codes for CASSSRGQGGSYEQYF.

The V call is TRBV5-4, the J call TRBJ1-1; no reliable D call. Per the germline V gene, CDR1 is SGHNT and CDR2 is YYREEE (reference sequence). CDR3 size: 12 residues. V was clipped by 4 bases and J by 3 bases, with 7 bases between them. The CDR3: CASSRRDTEAFF. The CDR3 nucleotides read TGTGCCAGCAGCCGTCGGGACACTGAAGCTTTCTTT.

V and J are TRBV30 and TRBJ2-5; weak D call: TRBD2 (6 bases). The CDR3 length is 13 residues. In germline, CDR1 is GTSNPN, CDR2 SVGIG (reference sequence). Trimming removed 2 bases from V and 5 bases from J, with 12 bases in between. CDR3 in amino acids: CAWSSGRTETQYF. The CDR3 region has the DNA TGTGCCTGGAGTTCGGGGAGGACCGAGACCCAGTACTTC.

The genes are TRBV11-2 and TRBJ1-2; D not resolved. Trimming took off 5 bases at V and 5 bases at J, with 18 bases between the two ends. The CDR3 runs to 15 residues. Per the germline V gene, CDR1 is SGHAT and CDR2 is FQNNGV. This chain's CDR3 is CASSLGEGLRYGYTF. The CDR3 bases are TGTGCCAGCAGCCTCGGGGAGGGATTACGTTATGGCTACACCTTC. Based on the CDR3 plus reference TRBV11-2 and TRBJ1-2, the full variable domain is EAGVAQSPRYKIIEKRQSVAFWCNPISGHATLYWYQQILGQGPKLLIQFQNNGVVDDSQLPKDRFSAERLKGVDSTLKIQPAKLEDSAVYLCASSLGEGLRYGYTFGSGTRLTVV.

The table lists this clone with a count of one. The rearrangement joins TRBV7-3 to TRBJ2-1, with 9 positions matching TRBD2. This CDR3 spans 14 amino acids. Germline V gives CDR1 SGHTA, CDR2 FQGTGA. V dropped 11 bases and J dropped 4; count of bases not matched to a gene: 9. DNA for the CDR3: TGTGCCTATGCTAGCGGGAACCAGTACAATGAGCAGTTCTTC. Protein sequence: CAYASGNQYNEQFF.

The V and J genes are TRBV6-4 and TRBJ1-5, with D perhaps TRBD1 (5 bases). The CDR3 loop spans 13 amino acids. The V end was cut by 5 bases, the J end by 3 bases, with 8 bases between. Per germline, CDR1 MRHNA and CDR2 SNTAGT. The CDR3 here is CASSRGINQPQHF. CDR3 nucleotide sequence: TGTGCCAGCAGTCGGGGGATCAATCAGCCCCAGCATTTT.

The V call is TRBV10-1, the J call TRBJ2-3; D not resolved. CDR1 and CDR2 from the germline V gene are WNHNN and SYGVQD (reference sequence). Trimming left V 0 bases short and J 14 bases short, with 18 bases between. CDR3 length: 14 residues. The DNA of the CDR3 is TGCGCCAGCAGTGAGTCGCTGAGATTACACAGTTGGTATTTT. It translates to CASSESLRLHSWYF.

This chain links TRBV7-9 with TRBJ2-1; 7 bases are shared with TRBD1. CDR1 is SEHNR and CDR2 is FQNEAQ in the germline V gene (reference sequence). This CDR3 region has 14 residues. Trimming cost V 6 bases and J 13 bases; bases outside gene matches: 15. The CDR3 sequence: CASSHFTSGGEQFF. DNA of the CDR3: TGTGCCAGCAGTCATTTTACCTCAGGGGGTGAACAGTTCTTC.

This clone was detected once. In DNA, the CDR3 is TGTGCCATCAGTGAGTCGAAGTTCGGGACTAGCGGGAGTCTCACCACAGATACGCAGTATTTT. Translation: CAISESKFGTSGSLTTDTQYF. V gene TRBV10-3 combines with J gene TRBJ2-3, with 14 bases fitting TRBD2. The V gene end was trimmed by 0 bases and the J gene end by 2 bases; junction bases not matched to a gene: 13. This CDR3 spans 21 amino acids. CDR1 ENHRY and CDR2 SYGVKD come from the germline V gene.

This clone was recorded only once. The V and J genes are TRBV7-2 and TRBJ1-2; D is possibly TRBD1 (6 bases). Trimming stripped 3 bases from V and 6 bases from J, with 17 bases between. The CDR3 contains 15 residues. The V gene's germline CDR1 is SGHTA and CDR2 FQGNSA. The CDR3 sequence: CASSLAGTIDNGYTF. The CDR3 coding sequence is TGTGCCAGCAGCTTGGCCGGGACAATCGACAATGGCTACACCTTC.

The J gene is TRBJ2-1, the V gene TRBV5-6, with TRBD1 as a possible D gene (5 bases). CDR3 length: 17 residues. Germline CDR1 SGHDT, CDR2 YYEEEE. V was trimmed by 1 base and J by 3 bases, leaving 17 bases between them. CDR3 coding DNA: TGTGCCAGCAGCTTGAAGGGGCATCACCTCCGCTACAATGAGCAGTTCTTC. This encodes CASSLKGHHLRYNEQFF.

V usage is TRBV4-1 and J usage is TRBJ1-5, with TRBD1 matching 9 bases. Germline V gene sequence: CDR1 MGHRA, CDR2 YSYEKL. The CDR3 loop spans 17 amino acids. Trimming at V came to 0 bases and at J to 5 bases, leaving 8 bases not matched to a gene. CDR3 bases: TGCGCCAGCAGCCAAGATGATCGGGACAGGGAATATCAGCCCCAGCATTTT. It translates to CASSQDDRDREYQPQHF.

The chain has TRBV27 and TRBJ1-3, with D possibly matching TRBD1 (5 bases). The CDR3 loop spans 15 amino acids. Trimming stripped 2 bases from V and 0 bases from J, with 8 bases between. Germline values: CDR1 MNHEY, CDR2 SMNVEV (reference sequence). The CDR3 region has the DNA TGTGCCAGCAGTTTAAACGGGGGCTCTGGAAACACCATATATTTT. Translated: CASSLNGGSGNTIYF.

The chain links TRBV28 to TRBJ2-1, with D maybe TRBD1 (6 bases). V shed 6 bases and J shed 1 base, with 13 bases lying between them. The CDR3 is 15 residues long. Germline CDR1 and CDR2: MDHEN and SYDVKM. The CDR3 loop reads CASRLLGQSYNEQFF. As DNA, the CDR3 is TGTGCCAGCAGACTCTTAGGACAGTCCTACAATGAGCAGTTCTTC.

This clone came up once. The V and J genes are TRBV27 and TRBJ2-5, with TRBD2 as a possible D gene (6 bases). The CDR3 is 15 residues long. Germline CDR1 MNHEY, CDR2 SMNVEV (reference sequence). Trimming removed 2 bases at V and 5 bases at J, with 15 bases between. CDR3 bases: TGTGCCAGCAGTTTAGGGACTGGGGCGGGTGAGACCCAGTACTTC. This encodes CASSLGTGAGETQYF.

The V gene is TRBV5-5, the J gene TRBJ1-1; possible D gene TRBD1, 6 bases. This CDR3 has 14 residues. With 1 base removed from V and 5 bases from J, the gap between germline ends came to 12 bases. Germline assignment: CDR1 SGHKS and CDR2 YYEKEE (reference sequence). For the CDR3, the DNA is TGTGCCAGCAGCTTGTGGGGGCAAGGGACTGAAGCTTTCTTT. It translates to CASSLWGQGTEAFF.

The chain employs TRBV5-4 and TRBJ1-4; D ambiguous. Trimming shortened V by 5 bases and J by 10 bases, and 18 bases separated the two germline ends. There are 14 residues in the CDR3. Germline values: CDR1 SGHNT, CDR2 YYREEE (reference sequence). The CDR3 here is CASSLTRGMIKLFF. The CDR3 DNA sequence: TGTGCCAGCAGTTTGACTCGGGGAATGATAAAACTGTTTTTT.

About this clone itself: At one boundary the junction diverges from the germline segment, which might be a read error. The chain has TRBV28 and TRBJ2-2; 11 nucleotides match TRBD2. CDR3 length equals 16 residues. Germline V gene lookup returns CDR1 MDHEN and CDR2 SYDVKM. The CDR3 sequence is CASSLEVAGGHRGAVF. The CDR3 DNA follows: TGTGCCAGCAGCCTAGAGGTAGCGGGAGGGCACCGGGGAGCTGTTTTT.

The rearrangement joins TRBV21-1 to TRBJ1-3; the D segment call TRBD1 is taken from the table without a DNA check. TRBV21-1 is recorded as a pseudogene. The CDR3 runs to 15 residues. The CDR3 region is CASSKVPGISGTIYF. In nucleotides, the CDR3 is TGTGCCAGCAGCAAAGTCCCAGGCATTAGTGGCACCATATATTTT.

The chain links TRBV15 to TRBJ2-3; D is unclear. This CDR3 spans 13 amino acids. Germline CDR1 LNHNV, CDR2 YYDKDF (reference sequence). V was shortened by 0 bases and J by 6 bases, with 7 bases between the two germline ends. In DNA, the CDR3 is TGTGCCACCAGCAGAGAATTCGTGGATACGCAGTATTTT. Its translation is CATSREFVDTQYF.

The chain is built from TRBV7-2 and TRBJ1-6; maybe TRBD1 (5 bases). Germline V gives CDR1 SGHTA, CDR2 FQGNSA. The V end lost 5 bases, the J end lost 7 bases, and 9 bases lay between the germline ends. This CDR3 region has 13 residues. The CDR3 spells CASSAGPNSPLHF. The CDR3 DNA follows: TGTGCCAGCAGCGCGGGACCAAATTCACCCCTCCACTTT.

The V and J genes are TRBV18 and TRBJ1-1; no definite D call. The CDR3 covers 14 residues. Trimming stripped 3 bases from V and 0 bases from J, with 8 bases between. Germline assignment: CDR1 KGHSH and CDR2 LQKENI. CDR3 sequence: CASSPYSMNTEAFF. For the CDR3, the DNA is TGTGCCAGCTCACCCTATTCGATGAACACTGAAGCTTTCTTT.

About this clone itself: A junction boundary mismatches the germline segment, possibly from a read error. V and J are TRBV7-7 and TRBJ1-3; 9 positions agree with TRBD1. Germline lookup yields CDR1 SSHAT and CDR2 FNYEAQ (reference sequence). The CDR3 runs to 14 residues. CDR3 DNA sequence: TGTGCTAGCAGTCTGGGACAGGGCGCAAACACCATATATTTT. It codes for CASSLGQGANTIYF.

In its sample, this clone was seen once. One end of the junction is discordant with germline, which a read error may explain. V and J are TRBV7-2 and TRBJ2-5; 7 bases map to TRBD2. CDR1 SGHTA and CDR2 FQGNSA come from the germline V gene. The length of the CDR3 is 17 residues. The CDR3 loop reads CASSPWGRREWGEAQYF. In DNA form, the CDR3 reads TGTGCCAGCAGCCCCTGGGGCCGGCGGGAGTGGGGAGAGGCCCAGTACTTC.

The chain employs TRBV28 and TRBJ2-2; tentatively, D is TRBD2 (5 bases). Trimming stripped 4 bases from V and 2 bases from J, with 8 bases between. Germline CDR1 MDHEN, CDR2 SYDVKM. The CDR3 loop spans 14 amino acids. The CDR3 region is CASSSGVNTGELFF. The CDR3 bases are TGTGCCAGCAGTTCCGGGGTCAACACCGGGGAGCTGTTTTTT.